The TCR beta chain under discussion was sequenced for a study of T cells in localized non-small cell lung cancer. Concerning this clone: As yet, its antigen is unknown.

CDR3 length equals 17 residues. Germline V lookup: CDR1 MGHDK, CDR2 SYGVNS. The V gene end was trimmed by 3 bases and the J gene end by 0 bases; junction bases not matched to a gene: 3. Regarding the study as a whole: Measurement of T cell clonality placed uninvolved adjacent lung highest, above the level in tumor.

The data were produced by immunoSEQ multiplex PCR, yet TCRdb's version contains in-frame clones alone and is incomplete. The sample consists of tens of thousands of clones, roughly four fifths of them appearing once. The sequencing used PBMCs, collected before any cancer treatment. The chain uses TRBV25-1 and TRBJ2-3, with 13 positions matching TRBD2. The TCR comes from a man aged 40 to 70 with stage II lung adenocarcinoma. In DNA form, the CDR3 reads TGTGCCAGCAGTGAGGGACTAGCGGGACCTAGCACAGATACGCAGTATTTT. Translation gives CASSEGLAGPSTDTQYF.